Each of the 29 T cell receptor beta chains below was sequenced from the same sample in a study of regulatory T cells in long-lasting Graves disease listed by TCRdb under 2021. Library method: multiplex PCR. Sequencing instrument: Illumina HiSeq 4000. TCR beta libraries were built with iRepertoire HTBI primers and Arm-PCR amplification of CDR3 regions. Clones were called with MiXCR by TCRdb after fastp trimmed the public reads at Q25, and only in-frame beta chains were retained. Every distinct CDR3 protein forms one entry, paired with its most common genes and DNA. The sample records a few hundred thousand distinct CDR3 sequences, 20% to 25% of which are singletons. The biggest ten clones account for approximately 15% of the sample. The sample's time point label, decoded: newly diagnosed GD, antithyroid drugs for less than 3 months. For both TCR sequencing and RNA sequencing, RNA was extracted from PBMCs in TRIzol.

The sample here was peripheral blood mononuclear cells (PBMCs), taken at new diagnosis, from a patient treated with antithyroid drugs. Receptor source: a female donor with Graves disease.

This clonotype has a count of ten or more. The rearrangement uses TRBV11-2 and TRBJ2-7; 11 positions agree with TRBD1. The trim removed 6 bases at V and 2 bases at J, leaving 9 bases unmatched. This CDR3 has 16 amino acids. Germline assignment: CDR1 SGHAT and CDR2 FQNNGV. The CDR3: CASSGLSGQGAYEQYF. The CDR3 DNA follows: TGTGCCAGCAGTGGCCTTTCGGGACAGGGGGCCTACGAGCAGTACTTC.

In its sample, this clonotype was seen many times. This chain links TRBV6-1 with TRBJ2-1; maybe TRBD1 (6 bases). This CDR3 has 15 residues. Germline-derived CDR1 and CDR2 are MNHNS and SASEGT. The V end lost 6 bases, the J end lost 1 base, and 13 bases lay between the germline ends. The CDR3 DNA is TGTGCCAGCAGGTCCGGCAGGGGTTCCTACAATGAGCAGTTCTTC. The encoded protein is CASRSGRGSYNEQFF.

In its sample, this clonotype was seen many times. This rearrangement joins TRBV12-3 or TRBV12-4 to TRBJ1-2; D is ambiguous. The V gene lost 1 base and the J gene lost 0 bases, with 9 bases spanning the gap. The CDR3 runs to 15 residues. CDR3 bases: TGTGCCAGCAGTTTAGGGGCAGGACCTAACTATGGCTACACCTTC. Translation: CASSLGAGPNYGYTF.

The CDR3 loop is CASSQQGTHNSPLHF. In nucleotides, the CDR3 is TGTGCCAGCAGTCAGCAGGGGACCCATAATTCACCCCTCCACTTT. The chain employs TRBV28 and TRBJ1-6; TRBD1 is a possible D gene (6 bases). The CDR3 consists of 15 residues. The germline V and J ends were trimmed by 5 bases and 5 bases, with 13 bases remaining between them. Germline V gene lookup returns CDR1 MDHEN and CDR2 SYDVKM.

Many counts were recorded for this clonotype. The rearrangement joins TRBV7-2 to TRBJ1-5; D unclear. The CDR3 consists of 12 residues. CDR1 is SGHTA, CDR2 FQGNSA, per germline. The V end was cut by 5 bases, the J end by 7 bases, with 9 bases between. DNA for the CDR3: TGTGCCAGCAGCCCCGCCGGGCAGCCCCAGCATTTT. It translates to CASSPAGQPQHF.

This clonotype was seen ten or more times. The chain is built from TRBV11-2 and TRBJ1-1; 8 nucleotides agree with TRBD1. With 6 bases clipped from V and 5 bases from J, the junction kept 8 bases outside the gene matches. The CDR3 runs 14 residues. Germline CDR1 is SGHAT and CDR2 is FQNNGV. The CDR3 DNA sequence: TGTGCCAGCAGTAATCAGGGGGCTTTTACTGAAGCTTTCTTT. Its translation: CASSNQGAFTEAFF. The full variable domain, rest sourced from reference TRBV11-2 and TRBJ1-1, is EAGVAQSPRYKIIEKRQSVAFWCNPISGHATLYWYQQILGQGPKLLIQFQNNGVVDDSQLPKDRFSAERLKGVDSTLKIQPAKLEDSAVYLCASSNQGAFTEAFFGQGTRLTVV.

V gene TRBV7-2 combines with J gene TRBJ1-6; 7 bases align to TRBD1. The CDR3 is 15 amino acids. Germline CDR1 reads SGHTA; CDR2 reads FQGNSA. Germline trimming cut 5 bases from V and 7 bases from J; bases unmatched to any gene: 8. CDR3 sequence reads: CASSDQGEVNSPLHF. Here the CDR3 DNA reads TGTGCCAGCAGCGACCAGGGGGAGGTCAATTCACCCCTCCACTTT.

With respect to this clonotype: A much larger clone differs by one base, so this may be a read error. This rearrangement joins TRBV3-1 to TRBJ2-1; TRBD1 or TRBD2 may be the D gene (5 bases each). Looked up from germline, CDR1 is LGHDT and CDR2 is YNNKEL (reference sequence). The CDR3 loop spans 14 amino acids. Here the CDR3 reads CASSQGGTLNEQSF. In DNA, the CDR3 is TGTGCCAGCAGCCAAGGGGGGACCCTCAATGAGCAGTCCTTC.

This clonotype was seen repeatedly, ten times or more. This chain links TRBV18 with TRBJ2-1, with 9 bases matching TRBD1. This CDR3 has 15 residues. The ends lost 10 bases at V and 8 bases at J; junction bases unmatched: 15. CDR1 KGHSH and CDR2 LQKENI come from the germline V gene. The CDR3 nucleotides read TGTGCCACAACCCTTGGGGGACAGGGTTTCGATGAGCAGTTCTTC. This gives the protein CATTLGGQGFDEQFF.

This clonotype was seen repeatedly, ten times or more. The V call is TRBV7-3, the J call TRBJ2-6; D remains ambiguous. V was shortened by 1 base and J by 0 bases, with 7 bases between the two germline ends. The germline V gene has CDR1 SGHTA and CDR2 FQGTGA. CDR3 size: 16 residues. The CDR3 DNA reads TGTGCCAGCAGCTTAAACCCAGGCTCTGGGGCCAACGTCCTGACTTTC. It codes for CASSLNPGSGANVLTF.

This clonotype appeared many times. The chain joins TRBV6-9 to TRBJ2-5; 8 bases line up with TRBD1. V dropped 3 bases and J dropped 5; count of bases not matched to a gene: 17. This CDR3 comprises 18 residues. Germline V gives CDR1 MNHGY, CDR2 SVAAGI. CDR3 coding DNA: TGTGCCAGCAGTTACCAAACTAGGCGACAGGGGTCGAAGGAGACCCAGTACTTC. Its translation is CASSYQTRRQGSKETQYF.

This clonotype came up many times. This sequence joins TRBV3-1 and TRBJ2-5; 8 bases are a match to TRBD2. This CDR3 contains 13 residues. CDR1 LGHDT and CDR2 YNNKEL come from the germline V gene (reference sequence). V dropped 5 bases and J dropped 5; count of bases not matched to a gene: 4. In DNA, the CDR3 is TGTGCCAGCAGCTACACGGGGGGGGAGACCCAGTACTTC. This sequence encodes CASSYTGGETQYF.

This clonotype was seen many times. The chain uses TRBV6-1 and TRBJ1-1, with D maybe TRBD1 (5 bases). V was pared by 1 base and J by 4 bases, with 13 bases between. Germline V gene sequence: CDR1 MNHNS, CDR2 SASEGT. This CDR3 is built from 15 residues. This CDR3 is CASSEEWGVGTEAFF. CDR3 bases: TGTGCCAGCAGTGAAGAGTGGGGGGTGGGCACTGAAGCTTTCTTT.

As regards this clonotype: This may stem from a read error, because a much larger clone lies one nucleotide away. In DNA, the CDR3 is TGTGCCAGCAGCCTGGACAAAGGGGGCGATTATGGCTACACCTTC. Residues: CASSLDKGGDYGYTF. The rearrangement links TRBV7-2 to TRBJ1-2; TRBD1 matches 7 bases. Germline V gives CDR1 SGHTA, CDR2 FQGNSA. V lost 5 bases, J lost 5 bases, and 11 bases stayed unmatched. CDR3 length: 15 amino acids. Full variable domain (outside the CDR3, taken from reference TRBV7-2 and TRBJ1-2): GAGVSQSPSNKVTEKGKDVELRCDPISGHTALYWYRQSLGQGLEFLIYFQGNSAPDKSGLPSDRFSAERTGGSVSTLTIQRTQQEDSAVYLCASSLDKGGDYGYTFGSGTRLTVV.

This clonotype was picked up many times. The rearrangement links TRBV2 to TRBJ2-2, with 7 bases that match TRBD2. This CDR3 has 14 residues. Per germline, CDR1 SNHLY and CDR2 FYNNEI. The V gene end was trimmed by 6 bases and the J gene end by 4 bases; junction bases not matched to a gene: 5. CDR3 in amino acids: CASRGLVVTGELFF. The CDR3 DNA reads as TGTGCCAGCAGAGGACTAGTGGTCACCGGGGAGCTGTTTTTT.

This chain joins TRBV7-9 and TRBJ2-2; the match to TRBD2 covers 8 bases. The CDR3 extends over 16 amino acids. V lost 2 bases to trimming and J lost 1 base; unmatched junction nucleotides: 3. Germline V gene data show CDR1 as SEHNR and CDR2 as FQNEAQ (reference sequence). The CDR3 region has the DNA TGTGCCAGCAGCTTACCTGGGACTAGGAACACCGGGGAGCTGTTTTTT. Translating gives CASSLPGTRNTGELFF.

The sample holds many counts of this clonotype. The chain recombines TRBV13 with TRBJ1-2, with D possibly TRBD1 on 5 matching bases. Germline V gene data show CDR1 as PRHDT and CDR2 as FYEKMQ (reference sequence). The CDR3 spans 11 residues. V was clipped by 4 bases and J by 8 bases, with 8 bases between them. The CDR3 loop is CASSSGVGYTF. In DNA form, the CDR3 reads TGTGCCAGCAGCTCGGGGGTAGGCTACACCTTC.

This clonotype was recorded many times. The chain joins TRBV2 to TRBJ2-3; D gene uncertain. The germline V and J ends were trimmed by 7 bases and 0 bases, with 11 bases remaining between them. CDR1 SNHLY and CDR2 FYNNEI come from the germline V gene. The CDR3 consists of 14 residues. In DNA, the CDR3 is TGTGCCAGCACGCGACTGAGTAGCACAGATACGCAGTATTTT. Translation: CASTRLSSTDTQYF.

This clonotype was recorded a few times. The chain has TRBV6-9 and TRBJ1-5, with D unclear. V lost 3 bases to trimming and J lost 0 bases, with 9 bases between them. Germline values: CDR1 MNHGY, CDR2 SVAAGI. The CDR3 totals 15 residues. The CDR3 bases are TGTGCCAGCAGTTACATAGGAGATAGCAATCAGCCCCAGCATTTT. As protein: CASSYIGDSNQPQHF.

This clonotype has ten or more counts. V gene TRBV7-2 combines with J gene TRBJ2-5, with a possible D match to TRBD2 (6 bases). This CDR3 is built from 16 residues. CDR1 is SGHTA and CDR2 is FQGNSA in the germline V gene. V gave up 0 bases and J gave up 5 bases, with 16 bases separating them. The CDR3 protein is CASSLAWARAGETQYF. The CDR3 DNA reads TGTGCCAGCAGCTTAGCGTGGGCCAGGGCGGGGGAGACCCAGTACTTC.

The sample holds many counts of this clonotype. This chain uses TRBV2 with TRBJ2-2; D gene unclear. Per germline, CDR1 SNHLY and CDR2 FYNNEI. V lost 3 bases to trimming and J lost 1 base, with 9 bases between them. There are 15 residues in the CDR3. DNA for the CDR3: TGTGCCAGCAGTGATGCGCGGAGGAACACCGGGGAGCTGTTTTTT. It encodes CASSDARRNTGELFF.

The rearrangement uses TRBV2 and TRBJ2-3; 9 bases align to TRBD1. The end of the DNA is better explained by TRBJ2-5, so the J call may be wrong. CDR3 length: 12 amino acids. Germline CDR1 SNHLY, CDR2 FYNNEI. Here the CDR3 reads CATTGGAETQYF. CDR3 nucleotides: TGTGCCACTACAGGGGGCGCGGAGACCCAGTACTTC.

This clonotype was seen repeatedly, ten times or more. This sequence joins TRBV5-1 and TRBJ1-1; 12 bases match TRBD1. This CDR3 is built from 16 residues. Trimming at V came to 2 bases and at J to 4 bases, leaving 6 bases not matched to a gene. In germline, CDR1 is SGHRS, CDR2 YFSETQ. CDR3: CASSLPGTGGITEAFF. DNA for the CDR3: TGCGCCAGCAGCTTACCCGGGACAGGGGGCATCACTGAAGCTTTCTTT.

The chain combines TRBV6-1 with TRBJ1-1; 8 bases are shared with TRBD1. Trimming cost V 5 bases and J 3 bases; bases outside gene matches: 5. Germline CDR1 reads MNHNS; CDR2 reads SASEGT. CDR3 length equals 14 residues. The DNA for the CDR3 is TGTGCCAGCAGTCCGATGGGACAGGACACTGAAGCTTTCTTT. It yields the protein CASSPMGQDTEAFF.

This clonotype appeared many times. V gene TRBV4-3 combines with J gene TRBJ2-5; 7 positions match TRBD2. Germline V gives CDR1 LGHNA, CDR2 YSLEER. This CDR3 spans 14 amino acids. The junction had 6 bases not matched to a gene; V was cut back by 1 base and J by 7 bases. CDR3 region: CASSQGPGGMTQYF. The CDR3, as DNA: TGCGCCAGCAGCCAAGGGCCCGGGGGGATGACCCAGTACTTC.

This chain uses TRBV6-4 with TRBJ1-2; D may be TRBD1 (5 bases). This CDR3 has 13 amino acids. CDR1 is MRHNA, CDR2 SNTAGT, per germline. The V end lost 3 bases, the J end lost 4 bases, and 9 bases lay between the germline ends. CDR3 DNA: TGTGCCAGCAGTGAACAGGTTGGCTATGGCTACACCTTC. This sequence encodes CASSEQVGYGYTF.

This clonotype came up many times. The DNA for the CDR3 is TGTGCCAGCCTCTTTGGGGGATCGGGGGGCGGCCAAGAGACCCAGTACTTC. This translates into CASLFGGSGGGQETQYF. The V call is TRBV7-8, the J call TRBJ2-5, with D possibly being TRBD2 (7 bases). Trimming removed 8 bases from V and 1 base from J, with 23 bases in between. This CDR3 comprises 17 residues. Germline CDR1 and CDR2: SGHVS and FQNEAQ.

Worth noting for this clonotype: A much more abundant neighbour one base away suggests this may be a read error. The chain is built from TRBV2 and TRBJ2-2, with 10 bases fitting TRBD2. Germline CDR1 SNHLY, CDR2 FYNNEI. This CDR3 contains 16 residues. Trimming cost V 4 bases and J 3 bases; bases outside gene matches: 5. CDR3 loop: CASSVLAGVDTGELFF. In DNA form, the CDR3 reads TGTGCCAGCAGTGTTCTAGCGGGAGTGGACACCGGGGAGCTGTTTTTT.

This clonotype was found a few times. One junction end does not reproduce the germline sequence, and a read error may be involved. As DNA, the CDR3 is TGCAGTGCTAGACCCAGGACAGGGGGCGCTGGAGACACCATATATTTT. It encodes CSARPRTGGAGDTIYF. The chain joins TRBV20-1 to TRBJ1-3; 11 nucleotides agree with TRBD1. The CDR3 extends over 16 amino acids. CDR1 and CDR2 (germline): DFQATT, SNEGSKA (reference sequence).